The subject of this entry is one T cell receptor (beta chain). Its target is unknown. The sample comes from a study of Graves' ophthalmopathy and Graves' hyperthyroidism. Study outcomes and limitations: Most expanded clonotypes from thyroid (those above 0.001 frequency) were also found in blood.

The study amplified TCR beta CDR3 regions using RNA transcripts. Investigators did first-round RT-PCR with HTBI primers, then second-round multiplex PCR. TCRdb ran MiXCR on the multiplex PCR reads and lists one entry per CDR3 protein. Among hundreds of thousands of distinct CDR3 sequences listed, about 40% were seen once. The V end was cut by 4 bases, the J end by 4 bases, with 19 bases between. Germline V lookup: CDR1 LGHNA, CDR2 YSLEER. CDR3 length equals 16 residues. The sample was peripheral blood. This sequence joins TRBV4-3 and TRBJ1-2; D unclear. The TCR comes from an adult man with Graves' ophthalmopathy. This CDR3 reads CASSREDSPPSYGYTF. In nucleotides, the CDR3 is TGCGCCAGCAGCCGAGAGGACTCCCCTCCGTCCTATGGCTACACCTTC.